The subject of this entry is one TCR beta chain. These data are taken from a study of blood T cell repertoires in COVID-19. Study-level background: Specimens from acute and convalescent COVID-19 originated in the United States, Italy and Spain.

CDR3 length: 16 residues. V was pared by 7 bases and J by 5 bases, with 23 bases between. Germline V lookup: CDR1 LNHDA, CDR2 SQIVND (reference sequence). Clones were sequenced by immunoSEQ multiplex PCR, and TCRdb holds only the in-frame ones, with some missing. In the table there are fewer than 110,000 clones, 70% to 90% of which are singletons. The V call is TRBV19, the J call TRBJ1-2, with unresolved D. The source material was peripheral blood. The clonotype originates from a human donor in a cohort sampled during active COVID-19. CDR3 sequence: CASTSVPGSAPYGYTF. CDR3 in DNA: TGTGCCAGTACGAGTGTCCCGGGGTCTGCCCCATATGGCTACACCTTC.